Listed below are T cell receptor beta chains from one sample, sequenced in a study of monozygotic twins with inflammatory bowel disease. TCRdb reanalyzed the 5' RACE reads and collapses them to one entry per CDR3 protein, without DNA. The listing contains fewer than 150,000 distinct CDR3 sequences. Sequenced: blood. These receptors were obtained from a human donor with ulcerative colitis or Crohn's disease, or a healthy co-twin of an affected twin (not recorded which). Each CDR3 is given with its conserved first and last residue. Fields, in order: CDR3 protein, V gene, J gene.

CDR3 protein: CASTTGLPKSSYNSPLHF
V gene: TRBV24-1
J gene: TRBJ1-6

CDR3 protein: CAWSATYEQYF
V gene: TRBV30
J gene: TRBJ2-7

CDR3 protein: CASSRHLRQNTEAFF
V gene: TRBV4-3
J gene: TRBJ1-1

CDR3 protein: CASGLASGGRDTQYF
V gene: TRBV12-5
J gene: TRBJ2-3

CDR3 protein: CASMGGYEQYF
V gene: TRBV7-2
J gene: TRBJ2-7

CDR3 protein: CSAVGDRFKEQYF
V gene: TRBV29-1
J gene: TRBJ2-7

CDR3 protein: CAISHGQGARAYGYTF
V gene: TRBV10-3
J gene: TRBJ1-2

CDR3 protein: CASSQDLRTEGIYEQYF
V gene: TRBV4-3
J gene: TRBJ2-7

CDR3 protein: CASGQSFYGYTF
V gene: TRBV7-9
J gene: TRBJ1-2

CDR3 protein: CASREGLGAGNTIYF
V gene: TRBV7-8
J gene: TRBJ1-3

CDR3 protein: CATRQGTARDGYTF
V gene: TRBV5-1
J gene: TRBJ1-2

CDR3 protein: CASSPGQAGYTF
V gene: TRBV18
J gene: TRBJ1-2

CDR3 protein: CASSSPGTDYNEQFF
V gene: TRBV4-2
J gene: TRBJ2-1

CDR3 protein: CASPDIGNTEAFF
V gene: TRBV5-1
J gene: TRBJ1-1

CDR3 protein: CAISESTGFSSGELFF
V gene: TRBV10-3
J gene: TRBJ2-2

CDR3 protein: CASSPTGQGTYEQYF
V gene: TRBV18
J gene: TRBJ2-7

CDR3 protein: CASSPLAGGLYNEQFF
V gene: TRBV7-2
J gene: TRBJ2-1